The T cell receptor beta chain described here comes from a study of T cell changes during pregnancy in multiple sclerosis (dated by TCRdb to the late 2010s). The study in broad terms: The study looked at changes in the T cell repertoire across pregnancy in women with multiple sclerosis.

The CDR3 goes from the cysteine to the phenylalanine over 17 residues. Only the CDR3 portion is preserved as DNA: 51 bases, with reading frame beginning at the first base. Here V drops 0 bases and J drops 4 bases, and the junction holds 4 bases not matched to any gene. CDR1 and CDR2, looked up from the germline V gene, are MGHRA and YSYEKL. Note on this clone: The target of this receptor is not known. The sample holds no much larger clone one base away, and base qualities are not on file.

Library creation used the immunoSEQ multiplex PCR assay. TCRdb's version of the immuneACCESS table is confined to in-frame rearrangements and falls short of the full clone set. An unresolved V gene accounts for under half of the shortfall where checked; the remainder is of unknown origin. The sample table records about 67,000 clones; 75% to 95% of these occur just once. The top ten hold roughly 2.1% of the sample. The TCR comes from a female donor with multiple sclerosis, enrolled in a pregnancy study. The V gene is TRBV4-1 and the J gene is TRBJ1-5, with 12 bases aligning to TRBD1. Sequenced here: peripheral blood, sampled in the first trimester of pregnancy. The CDR3 region has the sequence CASSQDRDRGPNQPQHF. The nucleotides read TGCGCCAGCAGCCAAGATCGGGACAGGGGGCCGAATCAGCCCCAGCATTTT.